The clone carrying this T cell receptor (beta chain) was detected once. The data were obtained in a study of blood T cell repertoires in COVID-19. Study at large: The United States, Italy and Spain were the sources of the acute and convalescent COVID-19 samples. The analysed material was cDNA or gDNA that came from T cells, B-cell-depleted T cells, or PBMCs.

Enrollees, about 18 to 89 years old, lived in roughly 24 US areas. Original analysis: Amplification from reference gene primers served as the basis for estimated nucleated cell counts. Sequencing used immunoSEQ multiplex PCR; TCRdb keeps in-frame clones, though not all of them. Clone size and V and J calls were adopted from that table, with D and trimming inferred from the DNA. The sample holds roughly 330,000 clones, around 87% seen once. The CDR3 length is 13 residues. Germline V gene lookup returns CDR1 SEHNR and CDR2 FQNEAQ (reference sequence). The V and J ends lost 1 base and 3 bases respectively, with 7 bases between them.

The chain joins TRBV7-9 to TRBJ2-7; D perhaps matches TRBD1 (6 bases). The TCR sequence derives from a woman aged 25 to 39 who had recovered from COVID-19. What was sequenced was PBMCs or T cells enriched from blood (not recorded which). This CDR3 reads CASSLGTVYEQYF. Written as DNA, the CDR3 is TGTGCCAGCAGCTTAGGGACAGTCTACGAGCAGTACTTC.